These T cell receptor beta chains were read from a single sample in a study of blood T cell repertoires in COVID-19. The protocol was immunoSEQ multiplex PCR, while the TCRdb copy is restricted to in-frame clones and leaves out a portion. The repertoire holds about 200,000 clones, with approximately 84% as singletons. The sample consisted of peripheral blood. The receptors were gathered from a man aged 80 or over with acute or convalescent COVID-19. CDR3s include the opening cysteine and the closing phenylalanine or tryptophan. Each record gives: CDR3 protein, V gene, J gene.

CDR3aa: CASNPLGTESNQPQHF; v_gene: TRBV19; j_gene: TRBJ1-5
CDR3aa: CASSLVVGVEETQYF; v_gene: TRBV11-2; j_gene: TRBJ2-5
CDR3aa: CASSRGTGSYNEQFF; v_gene: TRBV11-3; j_gene: TRBJ2-1
CDR3aa: CASSYLTGNTEAFF; v_gene: TRBV6-2/TRBV6-3; j_gene: TRBJ1-1
CDR3aa: CASSSAPTGGLGYTF; v_gene: TRBV6-6; j_gene: TRBJ1-2
CDR3aa: CASSLGRGRSDTQYF; v_gene: TRBV5-6; j_gene: TRBJ2-3
CDR3aa: CATSGQAPETQYF; v_gene: TRBV24-1; j_gene: TRBJ2-5
CDR3aa: CASSLSGTSQNEQFF; v_gene: TRBV9; j_gene: TRBJ2-1
CDR3aa: CAISGGGLRWDEQFF; v_gene: TRBV10-3; j_gene: TRBJ2-1
CDR3aa: CASSEAGGSYNEQFF; v_gene: TRBV6-4; j_gene: TRBJ2-1
CDR3aa: CASSSSTDRAPETQYF; v_gene: TRBV7-3; j_gene: TRBJ2-5
CDR3aa: CASSLVSGGGSNQPQHF; v_gene: TRBV18; j_gene: TRBJ1-5
CDR3aa: CASSYSGTGVSPLHF; v_gene: TRBV6-5; j_gene: TRBJ1-6
CDR3aa: CASRRTGGSPLHF; v_gene: TRBV7-9; j_gene: TRBJ1-6
CDR3aa: CASSSHPRGETQYF; v_gene: TRBV7-2; j_gene: TRBJ2-5
CDR3aa: CSVATGGSNQPQHF; v_gene: TRBV29-1; j_gene: TRBJ1-5
CDR3aa: CASSPPSGTQETQYF; v_gene: TRBV18; j_gene: TRBJ2-5
CDR3aa: CASSPVQGAYGYTF; v_gene: TRBV28; j_gene: TRBJ1-2
CDR3aa: CASSVHQDTEAFF; v_gene: TRBV2; j_gene: TRBJ1-1
CDR3aa: CASRSVNTEAFF; v_gene: TRBV6-5; j_gene: TRBJ1-1
CDR3aa: CATSDEGVQETQYF; v_gene: TRBV24-1; j_gene: TRBJ2-5
CDR3aa: CASSYQGPPARFATQYF; v_gene: TRBV6-2/TRBV6-3; j_gene: TRBJ2-3
CDR3aa: CASSRQLGNGYTF; v_gene: TRBV7-2; j_gene: TRBJ1-2
CDR3aa: CASSLVSGQPQHF; v_gene: TRBV7-2; j_gene: TRBJ1-5
CDR3aa: CASSPGLAGAGNEQYF; v_gene: TRBV18; j_gene: TRBJ2-7
CDR3aa: CASSQDSGSNEQFF; v_gene: TRBV4-2; j_gene: TRBJ2-1
CDR3aa: CASSTKTGTPNYGYTF; v_gene: TRBV6-2/TRBV6-3; j_gene: TRBJ1-2
CDR3aa: CASRDRADEQYF; v_gene: TRBV6-5; j_gene: TRBJ2-7
CDR3aa: CASSLVKGLAGSPTDTQYF; v_gene: TRBV5-1; j_gene: TRBJ2-3
CDR3aa: CSVPSGLAGGYNEQFF; v_gene: TRBV29-1; j_gene: TRBJ2-1
CDR3aa: CASNRGTGKLFF; v_gene: TRBV25-1; j_gene: TRBJ1-4
CDR3aa: CASSLWRVSTDTQYF; v_gene: TRBV5-8; j_gene: TRBJ2-3